The clone carrying this T cell receptor (beta chain) was observed a few times. This sample was taken from a study of blood T cell repertoires in COVID-19. Germline V gene data show CDR1 as MNHEY and CDR2 as SVGAGI. The CDR3 covers 12 residues. V gave up 8 bases and J gave up 11 bases, with 16 bases separating them. Sequencing used immunoSEQ multiplex PCR; TCRdb keeps in-frame clones, though not all of them. The table includes approximately 74,000 clones, roughly 88% detected once. The TCR was taken from a woman older than 75 with active or convalescent COVID-19. The sample comprised peripheral blood. V usage is TRBV6-5 and J usage is TRBJ1-5, with D possibly TRBD1 on 5 matching bases. The CDR3 loop is CASRGLVRAQHF. In nucleotides, the CDR3 is TGTGCCAGCCGGGGGTTGGTTCGTGCCCAGCATTTT.